This T cell receptor beta chain derives from a study of blood T cell repertoires in COVID-19. Overall study context: Researchers got acute and convalescent COVID-19 samples from the United States, Italy and Spain. The analysed material was cDNA or gDNA that came from T cells, B-cell-depleted T cells, or PBMCs.

As originally analysed: Scientists estimated how many nucleated cells there were by amplifying reference gene primers. Produced via immunoSEQ multiplex PCR; TCRdb's table is partial and in-frame only. That table supplies the V and J calls and clone size; D and trimming were determined from the DNA. The sample contains approximately 200,000 clones, 80% to 90% of which appear only once. The CDR3 totals 16 residues. Trimming removed 4 bases from V and 4 bases from J; junction bases left unmatched: 4. Germline V CDR1 and CDR2: SGHNT, YYREEE (reference sequence). Material for sequencing was peripheral blood. The receptor comes from a man aged 18 to 29 with active or convalescent COVID-19. The chain employs TRBV5-4 and TRBJ2-2, with 13 bases that match TRBD2. The CDR3 bases are TGTGCCAGCAGCCAACTAGCGGGAGGGACCACCGGGGAGCTGTTTTTT. Protein: CASSQLAGGTTGELFF.